The 28 T cell receptor beta chains listed next were all sequenced from one sample in a study of shared T cell receptors in the human thymus. Clones were sequenced by immunoSEQ multiplex PCR, and TCRdb holds only the in-frame ones, with some missing. The sample lists more than 550,000 clones, roughly 88% seen once, with around 0.0099% in the top ten. This sample also appeared in a second study, on human thymus T cells.

The sample taken for sequencing was thymocytes. The receptors derive from a girl under three years old with a congenital heart defect.

The table lists this clone with a count of one. The chain has TRBV7-6 and TRBJ2-7, with D possibly being TRBD1 (7 bases). The CDR3 is made up of 15 amino acids. CDR1 is SGHVS and CDR2 is FNYEAQ in the germline V gene. V gave up 0 bases and J gave up 5 bases, with 14 bases separating them. The CDR3 DNA reads TGTGCCAGCAGCTTAGCGGAGGGGGCGAGAGACGAGCAGTACTTC. Translating it yields CASSLAEGARDEQYF.

A word on this clone: The sample has other DNA sequences that encode this CDR3 too. The gene calls are TRBV6-5 and TRBJ1-2; possibly TRBD1 for D (6 bases). Deletions cut 0 bases from V and 8 bases from J, with 10 bases between. Germline assignment: CDR1 MNHEY and CDR2 SVGAGI. This CDR3 has 13 residues. The CDR3 nucleotides are TGTGCCAGCAGTTACTCCGGGGGGGGCGGCTACACCTTC. Amino acid sequence: CASSYSGGGGYTF.

The J gene is TRBJ1-5, the V gene TRBV19; D uncertain. The CDR3 consists of 14 residues. V lost 6 bases and J lost 4, with 13 bases in between. The V gene's germline CDR1 is LNHDA and CDR2 SQIVND (reference sequence). The CDR3 is CASSPNSGNQPQHF. Here the CDR3 DNA reads TGTGCCAGTAGCCCTAATTCGGGGAATCAGCCCCAGCATTTT.

CDR3 residues: CASSEGQTEAFF. CDR3 in DNA: TGTGCCAGCAGTGAGGGACAGACTGAAGCTTTCTTT. J is TRBJ1-1 and V is TRBV6-1, with TRBD1 matching 7 bases. After removal of 3 bases from V and 5 bases from J, the junction contained 0 bases not matched to a gene. Germline V CDR1 and CDR2: MNHNS, SASEGT. The CDR3 spans 12 residues.

The rearrangement joins TRBV6-1 to TRBJ2-7; TRBD2 is a possible D gene (7 bases). V lost 6 bases, J lost 3 bases, and 18 bases lay in between. Germline CDR1 MNHNS, CDR2 SASEGT. The CDR3 loop spans 15 amino acids. DNA of the CDR3: TGTGCCAGCAGGGGGGGGGCGCGGGGCGGCTACGAGCAGTACTTC. Translating it yields CASRGGARGGYEQYF.

CDR3 DNA sequence: TGTGCCAGCACACAGGAGGGGGGGCAGCCCCAGCATTTT. This encodes CASTQEGGQPQHF. The chain carries TRBV6-1 and TRBJ1-5, with a possible D match to TRBD1 (6 bases). This CDR3 has 13 amino acids. V shed 7 bases and J shed 7 bases, with 14 bases lying between them. The germline V gene encodes CDR1 MNHNS and CDR2 SASEGT.

V usage is TRBV30 and J usage is TRBJ1-1, with 7 bases matching TRBD1. CDR1 and CDR2 from the germline V gene are GTSNPN and SVGIG (reference sequence). There are 14 residues in the CDR3. The J segment lost 6 bases and the V segment lost 2 bases, leaving 9 bases of the junction unmatched. The CDR3 DNA follows: TGTGCCTGGAGTAACTACAGGGGTGGGGCTGAAGCTTTCTTT. Amino acid sequence: CAWSNYRGGAEAFF.

The V call is TRBV2, the J call TRBJ2-1; D possibly corresponds to TRBD2 (6 bases). The CDR3 loop spans 16 amino acids. The V gene's germline CDR1 is SNHLY and CDR2 FYNNEI. Trimming removed 6 bases from V and 3 bases from J, with 18 bases in between. CDR3 amino acids: CASSDPGRLVYNEQFF. The DNA for the CDR3 is TGTGCCAGCAGCGACCCAGGACGACTAGTCTACAATGAGCAGTTCTTC.

The rearrangement links TRBV4-2 to TRBJ2-3; TRBD2 matches at 11 bases. Germline CDR1 is LGHNA and CDR2 is YNFKEQ. Losses at the gene ends were 0 bases for V and 0 bases for J; bases not matched to a gene: 14. The CDR3 sequence is 21 residues long. The CDR3 DNA reads as TGTGCCAGCAGCCAAGATCTTGGGCCTAGCGGGGGGTTTACTAGCACAGATACGCAGTATTTT. As protein: CASSQDLGPSGGFTSTDTQYF.

The chain joins TRBV5-1 to TRBJ1-1; 8 positions agree with TRBD1. Per the germline V gene, CDR1 is SGHRS and CDR2 is YFSETQ. The V and J ends lost 4 bases and 1 base, in that order; junction bases with no gene match: 6. CDR3 length: 15 amino acids. In nucleotides, the CDR3 is TGCGCCAGCAGCCTACAAACAGGGGGGAACACTGAAGCTTTCTTT. The encoded protein is CASSLQTGGNTEAFF.

The V call is TRBV18, the J call TRBJ1-2; D gene uncertain. Trimming removed 3 bases at V and 5 bases at J, with 16 bases between. This CDR3 is 15 amino acids long. The germline gives CDR1 KGHSH, CDR2 LQKENI. The CDR3 region has the DNA TGTGCCAGCTCACCTCGTCTTAAGAGGGATTATGGCTACACCTTC. This sequence encodes CASSPRLKRDYGYTF.

Details on this clone: Its ends do not fully match the called genes, so a read error is possible. The chain uses TRBV7-7 and TRBJ2-5; 8 bases map to TRBD2. Looked up from germline, CDR1 is SSHAT and CDR2 is FNYEAQ (reference sequence). The CDR3 consists of 13 residues. The CDR3 DNA follows: TGTGCTAGCAGCTTAGCGGGGCGGGAGACCCAGTACTTC. This encodes CASSLAGRETQYF. The variable domain in full, with the rest retrieved from reference TRBV7-7 and TRBJ2-5, is GAGVSQSPRYKVTKRGQDVTLRCDPISSHATLYWYQQALGQGPEFLTYFNYEAQPDKSGLPSDRFSAERPEGSISTLTIQRTEQRDSAMYRCASSLAGRETQYFGPGTRLLVL.

V gene TRBV6-1 combines with J gene TRBJ2-7, with 7 bases identical to TRBD1. With V trimmed by 2 bases and J by 2 bases, 12 bases remained unmatched. Germline V gives CDR1 MNHNS, CDR2 SASEGT. This CDR3 spans 17 amino acids. CDR3 protein: CASSEPLGGQSPYEQYF. The CDR3 DNA sequence: TGTGCCAGCAGTGAACCGCTAGGGGGACAGAGTCCCTACGAGCAGTACTTC.

This clone was seen just once. The rearrangement links TRBV5-1 to TRBJ1-2; D not resolved. The germline V gene has CDR1 SGHRS and CDR2 YFSETQ. The CDR3 runs to 13 residues. Trimming took 2 bases from V and 2 from J, leaving 7 bases between them. Here the CDR3 DNA reads TGCGCCAGCAGCTTATCTCTCAACTATGGCTACACCTTC. Its translation is CASSLSLNYGYTF.

The gene calls are TRBV1 and TRBJ2-2; the table's D call TRBD2 went unverified against the DNA. TRBV1 has pseudogene status. The CDR3 extends over 18 amino acids. CDR3 loop: CTSSQDRGAGENTGELFF. CDR3 in DNA: TGCACCAGCAGCCAAGATCGGGGAGCGGGGGAGAACACCGGGGAGCTGTTTTTT.

The chain has TRBV27 and TRBJ1-5, with a weak D call TRBD1 (5 bases). Trimming shortened V by 2 bases and J by 4 bases, and 12 bases separated the two germline ends. Germline CDR1 and CDR2: MNHEY and SMNVEV (reference sequence). The CDR3 loop spans 15 amino acids. CDR3 nucleotides: TGTGCCAGCAGTTTAGCCGCGGGGGGGAATCAGCCCCAGCATTTT. The encoded protein is CASSLAAGGNQPQHF.

In this sample, this clone turned up once. The V gene is TRBV6-1, the J gene TRBJ1-1, with D possibly matching TRBD1 (5 bases). CDR1 is MNHNS, CDR2 SASEGT, per germline. There are 13 residues in the CDR3. Trimming removed 5 bases at V and 5 bases at J, with 12 bases between. The CDR3 sequence is CASSPRRGTEAFF. The CDR3 DNA reads as TGTGCCAGCAGTCCCAGGCGGGGGACTGAAGCTTTCTTT.

Comments on this clone: One end of the junction is discordant with germline, which a read error may explain. Other DNA sequences from this sample encode an identical CDR3 as well. This rearrangement joins TRBV19 to TRBJ1-6; the match to TRBD1 covers 9 bases. The CDR3 has 15 amino acids. Germline values: CDR1 LNHDA, CDR2 SQIVND (reference sequence). The CDR3 spells CASSIDGTGNSPLHF. CDR3 nucleotide sequence: TGTGCCAGTAGTATAGATGGGACAGGGAATTCCCCCCTCCACTTT.

V is TRBV4-1 and J is TRBJ1-4; TRBD1 matches at 7 bases. The germline V gene has CDR1 MGHRA and CDR2 YSYEKL. V dropped 5 bases and J dropped 5; count of bases not matched to a gene: 11. The CDR3 covers 16 residues. The CDR3 here is CASSDPPGQRNEKLFF. The CDR3 bases are TGCGCCAGCAGCGACCCCCCGGGACAGAGGAATGAAAAACTGTTTTTT.

The rearrangement uses TRBV2 and TRBJ2-3, with D maybe TRBD1 (6 bases). Trimming shortened V by 4 bases and J by 3 bases, and 17 bases separated the two germline ends. The germline gives CDR1 SNHLY, CDR2 FYNNEI. This CDR3 has 16 residues. DNA of the CDR3: TGTGCCAGCAGTGCCCAGGGGAAGGGACGGACAGATACGCAGTATTTT. Its protein product is CASSAQGKGRTDTQYF.

This chain links TRBV5-1 with TRBJ1-2; D gene uncertain. CDR1 SGHRS and CDR2 YFSETQ come from the germline V gene. Deletions cut 0 bases from V and 8 bases from J, with 11 bases between. CDR3 length: 13 residues. CDR3 nucleotide sequence: TGCGCCAGCAGCTTGGTTCGGCGGCGCGGCTACACCTTC. As protein: CASSLVRRRGYTF.

The sample holds one count of this clone. V usage is TRBV6-1 and J usage is TRBJ1-1, with a possible D match to TRBD1 (6 bases). CDR1 is MNHNS, CDR2 SASEGT, per germline. This CDR3 comprises 14 residues. The V end lost 7 bases, the J end lost 4 bases, and 16 bases lay between the germline ends. CDR3 in amino acids: CASITDRNPTEAFF. CDR3 nucleotides: TGTGCCAGCATTACCGACAGGAACCCCACTGAAGCTTTCTTT.

This clone was counted once. The chain couples TRBV27 to TRBJ1-5; D is possibly TRBD1 (5 bases). This CDR3 region has 16 residues. V was pared by 7 bases and J by 4 bases, with 20 bases between. Looked up from germline, CDR1 is MNHEY and CDR2 is SMNVEV (reference sequence). CDR3 in amino acids: CASKTSGGLRNQPQHF. DNA of the CDR3: TGTGCCAGCAAAACCTCCGGGGGATTGAGGAATCAGCCCCAGCATTTT.

V gene TRBV9 combines with J gene TRBJ1-2; D is perhaps TRBD1 (5 bases). This CDR3 is built from 13 residues. Germline loops: CDR1 SGDLS, CDR2 YYNGEE. The V end lost 4 bases, the J end lost 4 bases, and 11 bases lay between the germline ends. CDR3 in DNA: TGTGCCAGCAGCTCCCGACAGAGCTATGGCTACACCTTC. This sequence encodes CASSSRQSYGYTF.

V and J are TRBV15 and TRBJ2-3, with 10 bases aligning to TRBD2. The CDR3 is 18 residues long. Germline lookup yields CDR1 LNHNV and CDR2 YYDKDF (reference sequence). Trimming cost V 0 bases and J 5 bases; bases outside gene matches: 11. The CDR3 DNA reads as TGTGCCACCAGCAGAGATCCTCCAGCGGGGGGGCCAGGAGATACGCAGTATTTT. This translates into CATSRDPPAGGPGDTQYF.

The chain combines TRBV2 with TRBJ1-2; TRBD1 aligns across 7 bases. V shed 3 bases and J 3 bases; nucleotides not matched to a gene: 4. Germline CDR1 reads SNHLY; CDR2 reads FYNNEI. The CDR3 runs to 14 residues. The CDR3: CASSDPDRDYGYTF. The CDR3 DNA follows: TGTGCCAGCAGTGACCCAGACAGGGACTATGGCTACACCTTC.

J is TRBJ2-2 and V is TRBV19; no clear D gene. The CDR3 has 14 residues. The V end lost 4 bases, the J end lost 4 bases, and 10 bases lay between the germline ends. From germline, CDR1 is LNHDA and CDR2 SQIVND (reference sequence). The CDR3 bases are TGTGCCAGTAGTAACAAGAATCGCACCGGGGAGCTGTTTTTT. Translation: CASSNKNRTGELFF.

J is TRBJ1-2 and V is TRBV10-3; tentatively, D is TRBD1 (6 bases). Trimming removed 2 bases at V and 4 bases at J, with 17 bases between. Germline assignment: CDR1 ENHRY and CDR2 SYGVKD. The length of the CDR3 is 16 residues. The CDR3 protein is CAISERTGTKGYGYTF. The CDR3 coding sequence is TGTGCCATCAGTGAGCGGACCGGGACAAAGGGCTATGGCTACACCTTC.